Ten or more counts support the clone carrying this T cell receptor beta chain. The junction does not match germline at one end; this may be a read error. The CDR3 consists of 12 residues. Looked up from germline, CDR1 is LGHDT and CDR2 is YNNKEL (reference sequence). The data belong to a study of T-cell reconstitution after alpha-beta-depleted transplantation in children. During its preparation, the TCRbeta library received unique molecular identifiers. TCRdb reprocessed the PCR reads via MiXCR and lists one record per CDR3 protein. The sample carries some 200,000 distinct CDR3 sequences, roughly 9% recorded once.

This sequence was found in a human donor who donated a stem cell graft to a child with acute lymphoblastic leukemia. The source was PBMCs from the stem cell graft donor, collected from the stem cell graft. The chain carries TRBV3-1 and TRBJ2-5; TRBD1 agrees at 8 bases. Here the CDR3 DNA reads TGTGCCAGCAGCCAAGATTGGGACAGGAATCACTTC. Protein: CASSQDWDRNHF.